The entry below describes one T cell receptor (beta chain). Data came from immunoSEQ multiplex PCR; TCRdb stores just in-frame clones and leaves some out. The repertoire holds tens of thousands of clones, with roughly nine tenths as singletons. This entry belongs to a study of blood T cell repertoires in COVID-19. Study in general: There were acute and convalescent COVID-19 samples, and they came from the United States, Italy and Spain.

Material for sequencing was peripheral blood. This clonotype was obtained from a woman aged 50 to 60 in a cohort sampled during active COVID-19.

The CDR3 DNA sequence: TGTGCCAGTAGTATAGGACAGGGCGGAGGAAAACTGTTTTTT. Its translation is CASSIGQGGGKLFF. The chain carries TRBV19 and TRBJ1-4; TRBD1 aligns across 7 bases. The germline V gene encodes CDR1 LNHDA and CDR2 SQIVND (reference sequence). The V gene end was trimmed by 1 base and the J gene end by 10 bases; junction bases not matched to a gene: 6. CDR3 length: 14 residues.